This TCR beta chain was sequenced during a study of CD4 and CD8 cells across lung adenocarcinoma regions. TCRdb ran MiXCR on the PCR reads and lists one entry per CDR3 protein. The sample records tens of thousands of distinct CDR3 sequences, over 45% being singletons. Samples came from patients with localized non-small cell lung adenocarcinoma. The CDR3 loop spans 18 amino acids. Trimming took 5 bases from V and 0 from J; bases not matched to a gene: 11. The germline V gene encodes CDR1 KGHDR and CDR2 SFDVKD. The chain carries TRBV24-1 and TRBJ2-3; TRBD2 aligns across 9 bases. The specimen was CD8+ T cells from the center of a lung tumor. The sequence was collected from a male donor with lung adenocarcinoma. The CD4 and CD8 labels of this study may be unreliable. For the CDR3, the DNA is TGTGCCACCAGTGGTTCGACTAGCGGATTTCTTAGCACAGATACGCAGTATTTT. It yields the protein CATSGSTSGFLSTDTQYF.